These 4 T cell receptor beta chains originate from one sample sequenced in a study of blood T cells in healthy people across ages. The authors ran a second PCR of roughly 6 to 12 cycles using a sample-barcoded 5' primer and a J-beta primer mix. TCRdb independently ran MiXCR on the 5' RACE reads; one entry per CDR3 protein. The sample has roughly 1,800,000 distinct CDR3 sequences, about 50% seen once. Input material: blood. These TCRs come from a woman aged 40 to 50 in good health.

The chain carries TRBV6-6 and TRBJ1-2; maybe TRBD1 (6 bases). V was pared by 6 bases and J by 8 bases, with 13 bases between. Germline values: CDR1 MNHNY, CDR2 SVGAGI (reference sequence). This CDR3 has 12 residues. This CDR3 reads CASRRDRSGYTF. In DNA, the CDR3 is TGTGCCAGCAGACGCGACAGGAGCGGCTACACCTTC.

This clonotype has ten or more counts. The chain uses TRBV13 and TRBJ2-7, with TRBD1 matching 10 bases. The trim removed 4 bases at V and 2 bases at J, leaving 5 bases unmatched. The CDR3 totals 15 residues. The germline gives CDR1 PRHDT, CDR2 FYEKMQ (reference sequence). The DNA for the CDR3 is TGTGCCAGCAGCTCCCGGGACAGGGGAACCTACGAGCAGTACTTC. Protein sequence: CASSSRDRGTYEQYF. The full variable domain, with the rest looked up from reference TRBV13 and TRBJ2-7, is AAGVIQSPRHLIKEKRETATLKCYPIPRHDTVYWYQQGPGQDPQFLISFYEKMQSDKGSIPDRFSAQQFSDYHSELNMSSLELGDSALYFCASSSRDRGTYEQYFGPGTRLTVT.

This clonotype has only a few counts. This chain joins TRBV7-2 and TRBJ2-3, with a possible D match to TRBD2 (6 bases). The CDR3 length is 13 residues. Between the trimmed V and J ends, which lost 1 base and 4 bases, there was a span of 6 bases. Germline V CDR1 and CDR2: SGHTA, FQGNSA. CDR3 DNA sequence: TGTGCCAGCAGCTTAGAGCGGGCAGATACGCAGTATTTT. Amino acid sequence: CASSLERADTQYF.

J is TRBJ1-6 and V is TRBV7-2; TRBD1 is a possible D gene (5 bases). V was trimmed by 6 bases and J by 6 bases, leaving 12 bases between them. This CDR3 contains 14 residues. The germline V gene encodes CDR1 SGHTA and CDR2 FQGNSA. CDR3 amino acids: CASRLQASNSPLHF. CDR3 coding DNA: TGTGCCAGCAGGTTACAGGCCTCTAATTCACCCCTCCACTTT.